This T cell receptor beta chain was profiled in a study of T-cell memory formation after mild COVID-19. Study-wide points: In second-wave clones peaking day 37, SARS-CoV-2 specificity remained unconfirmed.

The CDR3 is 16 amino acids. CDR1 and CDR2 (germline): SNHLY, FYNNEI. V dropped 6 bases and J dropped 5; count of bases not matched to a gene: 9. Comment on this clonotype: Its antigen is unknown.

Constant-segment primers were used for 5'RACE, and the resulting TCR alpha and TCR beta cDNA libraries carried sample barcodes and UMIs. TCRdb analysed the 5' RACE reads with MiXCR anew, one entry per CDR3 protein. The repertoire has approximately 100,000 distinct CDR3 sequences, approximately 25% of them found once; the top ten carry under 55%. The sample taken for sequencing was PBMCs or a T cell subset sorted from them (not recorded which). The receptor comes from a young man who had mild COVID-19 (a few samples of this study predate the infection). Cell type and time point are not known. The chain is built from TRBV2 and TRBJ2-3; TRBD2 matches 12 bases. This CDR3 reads CASSDSSGGVEDTQYF. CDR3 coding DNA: TGTGCCAGCAGCGACTCTAGCGGGGGGGTAGAAGATACGCAGTATTTT.